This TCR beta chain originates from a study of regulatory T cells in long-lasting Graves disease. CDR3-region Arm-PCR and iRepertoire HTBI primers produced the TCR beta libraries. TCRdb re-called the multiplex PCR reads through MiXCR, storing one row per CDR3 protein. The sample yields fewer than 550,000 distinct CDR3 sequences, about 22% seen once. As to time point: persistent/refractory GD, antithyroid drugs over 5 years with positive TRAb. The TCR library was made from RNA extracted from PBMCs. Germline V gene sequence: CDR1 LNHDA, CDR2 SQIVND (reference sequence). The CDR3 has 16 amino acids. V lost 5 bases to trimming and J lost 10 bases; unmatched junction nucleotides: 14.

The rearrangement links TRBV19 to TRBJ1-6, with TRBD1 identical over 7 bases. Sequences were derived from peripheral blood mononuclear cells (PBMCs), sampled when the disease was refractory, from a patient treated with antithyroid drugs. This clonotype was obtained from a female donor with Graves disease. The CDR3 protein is CASSALNSGQLSPLHF. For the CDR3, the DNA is TGTGCCAGTAGTGCACTGAACTCGGGACAGTTATCACCCCTCCACTTT.